This TCR beta chain was recovered during a study of response to subunit inactivated influenza vaccine. As regards this clonotype: What it binds is unknown.

V shed 3 bases, J shed 5 bases, and the junction held 10 bases outside the gene matches. Germline V gives CDR1 SQVTM, CDR2 ANQGSEA. The CDR3 runs to 16 residues. Study outcomes and limitations: It was the authors' suggestion that each seasonal influenza vaccination recruits few new T cells.

One entry per CDR3 protein, called by TCRdb with MiXCR from the RT-PCR reads. The sample has roughly 500,000 distinct CDR3 sequences, 16% seen once. The receptor comes from a man between 50 and 69 years old who received an inactivated influenza vaccine. The sequences come from CD4+ T cells sorted from PBMCs, collected less than 30 months after vaccination. The chain is built from TRBV29-1 and TRBJ2-5, with 12 bases that match TRBD2. CDR3 sequence: CSVDGASGGAIETQYF. The DNA for the CDR3 is TGCAGCGTTGACGGGGCTAGCGGGGGGGCCATCGAGACCCAGTACTTC.